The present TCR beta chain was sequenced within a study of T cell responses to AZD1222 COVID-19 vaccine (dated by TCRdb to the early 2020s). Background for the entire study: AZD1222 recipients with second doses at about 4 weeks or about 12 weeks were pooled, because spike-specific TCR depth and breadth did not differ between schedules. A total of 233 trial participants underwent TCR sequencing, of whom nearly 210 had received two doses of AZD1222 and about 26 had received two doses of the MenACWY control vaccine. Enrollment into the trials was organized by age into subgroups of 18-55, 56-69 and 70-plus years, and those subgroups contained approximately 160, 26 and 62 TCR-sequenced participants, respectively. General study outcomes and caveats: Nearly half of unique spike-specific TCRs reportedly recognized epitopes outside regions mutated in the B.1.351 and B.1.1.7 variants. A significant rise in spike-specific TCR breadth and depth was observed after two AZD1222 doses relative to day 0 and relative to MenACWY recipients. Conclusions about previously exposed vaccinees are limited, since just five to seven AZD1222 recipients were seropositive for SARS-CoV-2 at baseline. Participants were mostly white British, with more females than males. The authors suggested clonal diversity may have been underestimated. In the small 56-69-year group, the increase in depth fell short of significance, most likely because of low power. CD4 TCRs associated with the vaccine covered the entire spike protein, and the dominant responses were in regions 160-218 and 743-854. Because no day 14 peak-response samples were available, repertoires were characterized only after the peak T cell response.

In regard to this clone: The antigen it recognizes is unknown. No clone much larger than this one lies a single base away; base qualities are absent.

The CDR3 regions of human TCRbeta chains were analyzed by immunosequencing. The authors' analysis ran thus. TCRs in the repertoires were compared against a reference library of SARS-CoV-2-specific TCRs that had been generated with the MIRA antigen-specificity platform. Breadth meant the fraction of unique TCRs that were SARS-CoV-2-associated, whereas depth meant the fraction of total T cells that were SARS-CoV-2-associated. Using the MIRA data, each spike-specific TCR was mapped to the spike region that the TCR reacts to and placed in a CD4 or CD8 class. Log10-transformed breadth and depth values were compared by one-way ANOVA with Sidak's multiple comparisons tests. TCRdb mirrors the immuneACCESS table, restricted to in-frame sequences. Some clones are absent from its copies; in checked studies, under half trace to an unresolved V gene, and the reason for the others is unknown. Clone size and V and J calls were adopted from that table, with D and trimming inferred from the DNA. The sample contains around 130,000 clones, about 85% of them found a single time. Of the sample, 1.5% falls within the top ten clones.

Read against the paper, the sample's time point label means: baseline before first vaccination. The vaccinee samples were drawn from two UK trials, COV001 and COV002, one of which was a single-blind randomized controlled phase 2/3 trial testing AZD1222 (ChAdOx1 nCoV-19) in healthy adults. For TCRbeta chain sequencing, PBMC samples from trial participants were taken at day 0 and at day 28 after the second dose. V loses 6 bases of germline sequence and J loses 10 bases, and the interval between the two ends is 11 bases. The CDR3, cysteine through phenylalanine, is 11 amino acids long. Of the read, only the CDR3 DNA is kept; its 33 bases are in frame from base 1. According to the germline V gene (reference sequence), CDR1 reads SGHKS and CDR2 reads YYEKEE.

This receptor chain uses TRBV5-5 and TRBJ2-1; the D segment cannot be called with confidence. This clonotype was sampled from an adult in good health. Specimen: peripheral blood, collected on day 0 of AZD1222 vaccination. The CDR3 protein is CASIVDGEQFF. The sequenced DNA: TGTGCCAGCATAGTGGACGGGGAGCAGTTCTTC.